This entry describes one T cell receptor (beta chain). What it binds is not known. Measured with immunoSEQ multiplex PCR; TCRdb has only the in-frame clones, and not every one. This sample carries tens of thousands of clones, about 89% of them seen once, and the ten largest clones take 4.5% to 6.5%. The record originates from a study of untreated major depressive disorder. Roughly 30 ml of blood was drawn into EDTA tubes. General study findings and limits: The small study sample limits how generally findings apply.

The sequence was obtained from a woman aged 25 to 45 in good health. Input material: CD4+ T cells from PBMCs.

The CDR3 coding sequence is TGTGCCAGCAGTCCCCAACGTGCCCTGGAAAAACTGTTTTTT. Its translation: CASSPQRALEKLFF. This sequence joins TRBV6-5 and TRBJ1-4; D remains ambiguous. V lost 5 bases to trimming and J lost 8 bases, with 15 bases between them. From germline, CDR1 is MNHEY and CDR2 SVGAGI. The CDR3 totals 14 residues.